The entry below describes one TCR beta chain. Its antigen is as yet unknown. Some clones are missing from TCRdb's copy, which holds only in-frame ones; the method was immunoSEQ multiplex PCR. The repertoire consists of 85,000 to 130,000 clones, with around 94% occurring once and the leading ten covering around 0.6%. With 5 bases removed from V and 6 bases from J, the gap between germline ends came to 12 bases. Germline lookup yields CDR1 SEHNR and CDR2 FQNEAQ (reference sequence). This CDR3 has 13 residues. This record comes from a study of siplizumab effects on memory and regulatory T cells. Study outcomes and limitations: Major contributors to the alloresponse seemed to be naive T cells, which also appeared more diverse than memory cells.

The sample consisted of Tregs sorted from blood. The origin of this receptor is a human donor in good health. The J gene is TRBJ2-3, the V gene TRBV7-9; maybe TRBD2 (5 bases). The CDR3 coding sequence is TGTGCCAGCAGCGAAGGACTGCGGGATACGCAGTATTTT. Amino acids: CASSEGLRDTQYF.